These 8 T cell receptor beta chains share one sample of origin, sequenced in a study of control samples from healthy donors and cancer patients. Using immunoSEQ multiplex PCR, the repertoire was profiled, and TCRdb retains in-frame clones only, with some absent. The data contain about 110,000 clones, more than 85% of them singletons. The source material was blood. These receptors were taken from a woman aged 50 to 60 in good health.

V is TRBV27 and J is TRBJ2-1; 7 bases agree with TRBD1. Germline CDR1 reads MNHEY; CDR2 reads SMNVEV (reference sequence). This CDR3 region has 14 residues. Trimming removed 6 bases from V and 6 bases from J; junction bases left unmatched: 8. The CDR3 region has the DNA TGTGCCAGCAGCCTGGCAACAGGGGTCAATGAGCAGTTCTTC. The encoded protein is CASSLATGVNEQFF.

The V call is TRBV7-8, the J call TRBJ2-5, with TRBD2 identical over 7 bases. CDR1 is SGHVS and CDR2 is FQNEAQ in the germline V gene. The V gene end was trimmed by 4 bases and the J gene end by 5 bases; junction bases not matched to a gene: 7. The CDR3 has 14 amino acids. CDR3 sequence: CASSSSGIGETQYF. The CDR3 region has the DNA TGTGCCAGCAGCTCGAGCGGGATCGGCGAGACCCAGTACTTC. The full variable domain, its missing parts supplied by reference TRBV7-8 and TRBJ2-5, is GAGVSQSPRYKVAKRGQDVALRCDPISGHVSLFWYQQALGQGPEFLTYFQNEAQLDKSGLPSDRFFAERPEGSVSTLKIQRTQQEDSAVYLCASSSSGIGETQYFGPGTRLLVL.

The chain is built from TRBV5-4 and TRBJ2-1, with 10 bases that match TRBD2. The V gene's germline CDR1 is SGHNT and CDR2 YYREEE (reference sequence). V was clipped by 7 bases and J by 3 bases; unmatched bases: 10. The CDR3 sequence is 16 residues long. The CDR3 reads CASLASGGGNYNEQFF. The CDR3 bases are TGTGCCAGCCTGGCTAGCGGGGGTGGGAACTACAATGAGCAGTTCTTC.

This rearrangement joins TRBV3-1 (or the pseudogene TRBV3-2) to TRBJ2-5, with D possibly matching TRBD1 (6 bases). Germline V CDR1 and CDR2: LGHDT, YNNKEL (reference sequence). The V gene lost 0 bases and the J gene lost 5 bases, with 13 bases spanning the gap. This CDR3 spans 15 amino acids. CDR3 DNA sequence: TGTGCCAGCAGCCAAGATGGGGGCGTAGCTGAGACCCAGTACTTC. This translates into CASSQDGGVAETQYF.

This chain connects TRBV6-1 to TRBJ2-4; D may match TRBD1 or TRBD2 (5 bases each). V was clipped by 4 bases and J by 0 bases, with 16 bases between them. The CDR3 length is 17 residues. CDR1 and CDR2 (germline): MNHNS, SASEGT. CDR3 protein: CASSAGRFTLAKNIQYF. In DNA form, the CDR3 reads TGTGCCAGCAGTGCGGGACGGTTTACCCTAGCCAAAAACATTCAGTACTTC.

The CDR3 reads CASSLSASTYEQYF. The CDR3 DNA sequence: TGTGCCAGCAGCTTATCGGCATCTACCTACGAGCAGTACTTC. The chain joins TRBV7-7 to TRBJ2-7; D is undetermined. V was pared by 2 bases and J by 2 bases, with 10 bases between. Germline V CDR1 and CDR2: SSHAT, FNYEAQ (reference sequence). CDR3 length: 14 amino acids.

The chain joins TRBV5-1 to TRBJ2-3; D assignment may be TRBD1 or TRBD2 (5 bases each). The CDR3 consists of 17 residues. Germline V CDR1 and CDR2: SGHRS, YFSETQ. Trimming removed 0 bases from V and 3 bases from J, with 17 bases in between. DNA for the CDR3: TGCGCCAGCAGCTTGGGTGCCGGGGACCAGAGGACAGATACGCAGTATTTT. It codes for CASSLGAGDQRTDTQYF.

The gene calls are TRBV7-8 and TRBJ2-1; 7 nucleotides match TRBD2. This CDR3 spans 15 amino acids. Germline CDR1 SGHVS, CDR2 FQNEAQ. J lost 14 bases, V lost 4 bases, and 17 bases had no gene match. This chain's CDR3 is CASSSRGQRSGGKFF. The CDR3 coding sequence is TGTGCCAGCAGCTCGAGGGGCCAGCGTTCCGGGGGGAAGTTCTTC.